The T cell receptor (beta chain) described here comes from a study of CD8+CD57+ T cells in acquired aplastic anemia. TCR beta VDJ and CDR3 profiles were obtained from a genomic DNA template. MiXCR, applied by TCRdb to the reads, yields one record per CDR3 protein. The repertoire has fewer than 250,000 distinct CDR3 sequences, roughly half of them found once; the top ten carry about 8.3%. This clonotype was counted ten times or more. The V and J ends lost 0 bases and 4 bases respectively, with 7 bases between them. This CDR3 is 13 amino acids long. The germline gives CDR1 LGHNA, CDR2 YSLEER. The sequenced patients had an expansion of CD8+CD57+ cells seen by flow cytometry. Among the patients, none had received any therapy at the time of blood sampling.

The chain recombines TRBV4-3 with TRBJ2-7, with D tentatively TRBD2 (5 bases). Input material: sorted CD4+, CD8+, or CD8+CD57+ T cells (not recorded which) from PBMCs. This receptor was taken from a human donor with aplastic anemia. The CDR3 loop reads CASSQDGEYEQYF. The DNA of the CDR3 is TGCGCCAGCAGCCAAGACGGGGAATACGAGCAGTACTTC.